This T cell receptor (beta chain) derives from a study of blood T cell repertoires in COVID-19. Assay: immunoSEQ multiplex PCR; the TCRdb copy retains only in-frame clones and omits some. This sample yields some 240,000 clones, of which 80% are seen a single time; approximately 6.6% belongs to the top ten. This TCR came from a woman aged 70 to 79 with acute or convalescent COVID-19. The sample was peripheral blood.

The CDR3 nucleotides read TGTGCCAGCAAACCGCAGGGACAGGGTGGAAACACCATATATTTT. This sequence encodes CASKPQGQGGNTIYF. V usage is TRBV6-5 and J usage is TRBJ1-3, with 9 bases lining up with TRBD1. CDR3 length: 15 amino acids. CDR1 MNHEY and CDR2 SVGAGI come from the germline V gene. V lost 7 bases, J lost 3 bases, and 7 bases stayed unmatched.